This TCR beta chain was obtained from a study of blood T cells in healthy people across ages (dated by TCRdb to about 2015). In the study overall: In model experiments, template switching captured roughly one uniquely barcoded TCR beta cDNA molecule for every two T cells. Using deep sequencing normalized with unique cDNA molecular identifiers, the study measured how TCR beta repertoire diversity changes with age. Donors were grouped into four age groups: young (average approximately 15 years), middle-aged (39), aged (about 60) and long-lived (about 90). To avoid experimental bias, donors of different ages were spread randomly across the sequencing lanes. Two additional independent replicas of 1 million unique cDNA reads from the same blood draw were analyzed for two donors (one aged 18 to 29 and one aged 80 or older).

The roughly 42 donors, aged about 6 to 95 years, were systemically healthy Caucasian individuals from Russia. Each donor gave 8 to 10 milliliters of peripheral blood, drawn into EDTA-treated Vacutainer tubes. Ficoll-Paque density-gradient centrifugation was used to isolate PBMCs, with at least 7 million per sample. Total RNA, at least 5 micrograms per sample, was extracted from PBMCs with Trizol reagent. For every donor, an aliquot of PBMCs went through flow cytometry to measure the percentages of naive CD45RAhigh/CD27high T cells. Results the study describes overall, beyond this receptor: There was a strong correlation between observed TCR beta diversity and the percentage of naive T cells measured by flow cytometry. The CMV infection status of donors was not known, potentially confounding age-related changes in expanded clonotypes. Estimates of total diversity from one million sequenced T cells were regarded as lower bounds and underestimates. Bulk unsorted PBMC profiling prevented conclusive comparison of naive and antigen-experienced compartments. As age increased, observed TCR beta diversity per million T cells dropped in a roughly linear way, and a significant reduction was already evident by age 40. The long-lived group showed more naive CD4+ T cells, fewer expanded clones and increased TCR diversity than the aged group, suggesting age selection.

Libraries came from 5' RACE. The data were produced on an Illumina HiSeq 2500. A second PCR of roughly 7 to 12 cycles was run with a J-beta primer mix and a sample-barcoded 5' primer. A unique molecular identifier was introduced onto each TCR beta cDNA molecule by a template-switch 5' adaptor carrying 12 random nucleotides. Each sample yielded at least 3 million CDR3-containing paired-end reads. All of the RNA was converted into first-strand cDNA using the Mint cDNA synthesis kit, with a TRBC-specific oligonucleotide serving as the primer. After uracil-DNA glycosylase treatment, a first 18-cycle PCR used universal primers M1SS and BC2_uni_R on all cDNA. As for the authors' bioinformatics: For normalization, 1 million high-quality reads were randomly selected from each sample, with every read carrying a distinct molecular identifier. Reads sharing molecular identifiers were discarded rather than binned into consensus sequences. CDR3 identification, clonotype clustering and error correction used MiTCR with a Q25 quality threshold and the strictest error-elimination algorithm. Lower-bound total TCR beta diversity was estimated with a nonparametric unseen species model using Euler transformation. TCRdb reran the public reads through fastp at Q25 and MiXCR, keeping productive beta chains. For every CDR3 protein sequence, its rows merge into one entry that carries the most common genes and DNA. TCRdb's processing, not the authors' own work, is the source of the V and J calls. The sample table holds approximately 1,000,000 distinct CDR3 sequences, of which roughly two fifths were seen once. The ten largest clones capture about 12% of the sample.

As regards this clonotype: The specificity of this receptor is unknown. No much larger clonotype is one base removed from it; base qualities were not supplied.

The CDR3 measures 13 amino acids from cysteine to phenylalanine. Only the CDR3 DNA is retained, 39 bases long and in frame from the first base. The CDR1 and CDR2 encoded by the germline V gene (reference sequence) are DFQATT and SNEGSKA. The trim is 1 base for V and 9 bases for J, with a gap of 14 bases between the germline ends. Sequencing input: blood. The TCR sequence derives from a man in his late teens or twenties in good health. The chain is assembled from TRBV20-1 and TRBJ2-3; the D gene is perhaps TRBD1 or TRBD2, as each covers 5 bases. The sequenced DNA is TGCAGTGCTAGAGCCGCCGGGACCCGAACGCAGTATTTT. Its product reads: CSARAAGTRTQYF.